This T cell receptor beta chain was obtained from a study of control samples from healthy donors and cancer patients. The method was immunoSEQ multiplex PCR; TCRdb's version includes in-frame clones alone and lacks a portion of them. In the table there are about 63,000 clones, around 87% of which are singletons. Only a few counts were recorded for this clone. From germline, CDR1 is MNHEY and CDR2 SMNVEV (reference sequence). CDR3 length equals 12 residues. Trimming stripped 5 bases from V and 3 bases from J, with 5 bases between. The receptor was derived from a woman in her sixties or seventies with lung cancer. The chain is built from TRBV27 and TRBJ2-1; D is uncertain. The sequenced material came from PBMCs. The CDR3 bases are TGTGCCAGCAGTCCCAACTACAATGAGCAGTTCTTC. This sequence encodes CASSPNYNEQFF.